The 4 T cell receptor beta chains below were found in one sample sequenced in a study of shared clonotypes between healthy human individuals (dated by TCRdb to the early 2020s). The method behind the library was the immunoSEQ multiplex PCR assay. TCRdb mirrors the immuneACCESS table, restricted to in-frame sequences. Some clones are absent from its copies; in checked studies, under half trace to an unresolved V gene, and the reason for the others is unknown. The sample table holds approximately 840,000 clones, of which about 97% were seen once. The ten largest clones add up to under 0.3% of the sample. For the CD8 naive samples, CD45RO-negative cells were positively selected for CCR7, yielding a CD45RA+CCR7+ population from which TemRA cells were excluded. What was sequenced was naive CD8+ T cells sorted from blood. According to the study, the label for this sample's cell subset or site signals: CD45RA+CCR7+. Source of these receptors: a man aged 25 to 45 in good health.

In DNA, the CDR3 is TGCGCCAGCAGCCAAGATAAACGGGGGACAGGGGAAAACACTGAAGCTTTCTTT. It translates to CASSQDKRGTGENTEAFF. The chain combines TRBV4-1 with TRBJ1-1; TRBD1 matches at 10 bases. V gave up 0 bases and J gave up 2 bases; unmatched junction bases: 9. The CDR3 extends over 18 amino acids. Germline V gene lookup returns CDR1 MGHRA and CDR2 YSYEKL.

The genes are TRBV9 and TRBJ2-1; TRBD2 aligns across 11 bases. J was trimmed by 9 bases and V by 3 bases; bases with no gene match: 8. Germline CDR1 SGDLS, CDR2 YYNGEE. The CDR3 length is 15 residues. CDR3 sequence reads: CASSETSGKGGEQFF. The DNA of the CDR3 is TGTGCCAGCAGCGAGACTAGCGGGAAAGGAGGTGAGCAGTTCTTC.

This clone has just one count. In DNA form, the CDR3 reads TGTGCCAGCAGCTTCGACACTGCAGGATATCGGGGCTACACCTTC. As protein: CASSFDTAGYRGYTF. The V gene is TRBV5-6, the J gene TRBJ1-2; D not resolved. Trimming took off 2 bases at V and 8 bases at J, with 19 bases between the two ends. The germline V gene has CDR1 SGHDT and CDR2 YYEEEE. The CDR3 length is 15 residues.

The chain recombines TRBV7-9 with TRBJ2-7; 9 bases agree with TRBD1. CDR1 SEHNR and CDR2 FQNEAQ come from the germline V gene (reference sequence). The CDR3 has 16 residues. With V trimmed by 6 bases and J by 3 bases, 12 bases remained unmatched. The DNA of the CDR3 is TGTGCCAGCAGTAACACCCGGGACAGGGTGTTCTACGAGCAGTACTTC. Encoded protein: CASSNTRDRVFYEQYF.